This T cell receptor (beta chain) was found in a study of shared clonotypes between healthy human individuals. Whole-study findings and limits: Unshared clonotypes carried lower generation probabilities than those common to all four donors.

The table lists this clone with a count of one. Antigen unknown. Sequenced by immunoSEQ multiplex PCR; TCRdb stores in-frame clones only, minus some. The sample contains about 600,000 clones, roughly 97% of which appear only once. Germline CDR1 reads MNHEY; CDR2 reads SMNVEV (reference sequence). V lost 2 bases and J lost 4, with 12 bases in between. There are 15 residues in the CDR3. The sample comprised naive CD4+ T cells sorted from blood. Subset reported: CD45RA+ positively selected. The source of this sequence is a woman in her thirties in good health. The rearrangement uses TRBV27 and TRBJ2-1, with D unclear. In nucleotides, the CDR3 is TGTGCCAGCAGTTTAGGGCAGTTTCGTTACAATGAGCAGTTCTTC. Protein: CASSLGQFRYNEQFF.